This T cell receptor beta chain came from a study of cytomegalovirus exposure and HLA in healthy donors. PCR employed 60 Vbeta and 13 Jbeta primers. TCRdb's table, derived via immunoSEQ multiplex PCR, lists solely in-frame clones and lacks some. The sample lists 110,000 to 150,000 clones, roughly 86% seen once, with around 3% in the top ten. This CDR3 has 17 amino acids. Trimming took 7 bases from V and 7 from J; bases not matched to a gene: 14. Germline CDR1 MDHEN, CDR2 SYDVKM. The table lists this clone with a count of one. The sequence was obtained from a man aged 18 to 29 in good health and CMV-seropositive. V gene TRBV28 combines with J gene TRBJ2-1; 12 bases are a match to TRBD2. The sequencing sample was made of PBMCs. CDR3 bases: TGTGCCAGCAACTCGCCTCGGACTAGCGGGATAAGGAATGAGCAGTTCTTC. Protein product: CASNSPRTSGIRNEQFF.